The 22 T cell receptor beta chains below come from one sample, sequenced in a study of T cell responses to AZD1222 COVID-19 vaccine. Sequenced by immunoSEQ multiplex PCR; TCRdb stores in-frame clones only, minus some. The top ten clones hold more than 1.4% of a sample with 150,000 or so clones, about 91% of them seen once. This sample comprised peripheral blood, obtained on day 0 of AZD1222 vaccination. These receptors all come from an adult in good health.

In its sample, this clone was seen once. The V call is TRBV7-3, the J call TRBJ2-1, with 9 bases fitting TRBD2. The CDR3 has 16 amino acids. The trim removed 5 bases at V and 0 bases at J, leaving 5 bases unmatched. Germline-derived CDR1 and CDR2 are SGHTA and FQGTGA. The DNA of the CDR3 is TGTGCCAGCAGCCCTACGCGGGAGGGCTCCTACAATGAGCAGTTCTTC. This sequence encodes CASSPTREGSYNEQFF. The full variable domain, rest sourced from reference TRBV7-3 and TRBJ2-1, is GAGVSQTPSNKVTEKGKYVELRCDPISGHTALYWYRQSLGQGPEFLIYFQGTGAADDSGLPNDRFFAVRPEGSVSTLKIQRTERGDSAVYLCASSPTREGSYNEQFFGPGTRLTVL.

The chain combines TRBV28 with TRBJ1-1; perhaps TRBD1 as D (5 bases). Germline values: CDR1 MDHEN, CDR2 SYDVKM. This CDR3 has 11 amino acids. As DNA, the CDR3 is TGTGAGAGGTCGGGGGGGTCTGAAGCTTTCTTT. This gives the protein CERSGGSEAFF.

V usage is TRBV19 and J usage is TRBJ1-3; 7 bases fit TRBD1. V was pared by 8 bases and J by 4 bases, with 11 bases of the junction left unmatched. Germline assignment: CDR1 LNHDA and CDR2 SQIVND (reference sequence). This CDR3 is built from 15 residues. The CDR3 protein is CASLSDRQVGNTIYF. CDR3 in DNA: TGTGCCAGTTTATCGGACAGGCAGGTCGGAAACACCATATATTTT.

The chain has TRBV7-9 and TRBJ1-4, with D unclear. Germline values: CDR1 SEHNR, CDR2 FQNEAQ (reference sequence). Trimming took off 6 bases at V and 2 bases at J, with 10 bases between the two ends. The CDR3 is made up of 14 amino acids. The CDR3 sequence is CASSLDPTNEKLFF. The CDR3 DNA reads TGTGCCAGCAGTTTGGACCCGACTAATGAAAAACTGTTTTTT.

The chain's CDR3 is CASSQFSLIRDSEAFF. CDR3 nucleotide sequence: TGCGCCAGCAGCCAGTTCTCTTTGATCCGGGACAGTGAAGCTTTCTTT. This rearrangement joins TRBV4-3 to TRBJ1-1; 7 nucleotides align to TRBD1. Unmatched junction bases numbered 14, after V lost 3 bases and J lost 7 bases. The CDR3 sequence is 16 residues long. Germline V gives CDR1 LGHNA, CDR2 YSLEER.

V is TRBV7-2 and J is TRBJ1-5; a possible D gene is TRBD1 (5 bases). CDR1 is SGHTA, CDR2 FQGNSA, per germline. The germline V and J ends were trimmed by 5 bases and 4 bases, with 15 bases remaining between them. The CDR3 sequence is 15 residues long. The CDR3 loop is CASSPQAGWNQPQHF. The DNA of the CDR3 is TGTGCCAGCAGCCCCCAGGCAGGGTGGAATCAGCCCCAGCATTTT. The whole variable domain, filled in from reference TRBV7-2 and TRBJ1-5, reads GAGVSQSPSNKVTEKGKDVELRCDPISGHTALYWYRQSLGQGLEFLIYFQGNSAPDKSGLPSDRFSAERTGGSVSTLTIQRTQQEDSAVYLCASSPQAGWNQPQHFGDGTRLSIL.

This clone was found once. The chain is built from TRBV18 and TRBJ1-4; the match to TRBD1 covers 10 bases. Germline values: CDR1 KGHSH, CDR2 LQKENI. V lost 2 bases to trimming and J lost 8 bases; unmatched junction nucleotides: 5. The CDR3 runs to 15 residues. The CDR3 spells CASSPGTGDEEKLFF. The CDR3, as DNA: TGTGCCAGCTCACCAGGGACAGGGGATGAAGAAAAACTGTTTTTT.

The CDR3 loop is CASSLQGEQYF. CDR3 nucleotides: TGTGCCAGCAGTTTACAGGGCGAGCAGTACTTC. The rearrangement joins TRBV27 to TRBJ2-7; TRBD1 might be the D (5 bases). CDR3 length: 11 amino acids. V lost 2 bases and J 6 bases, leaving 5 bases between the germline ends. Germline V lookup: CDR1 MNHEY, CDR2 SMNVEV (reference sequence).

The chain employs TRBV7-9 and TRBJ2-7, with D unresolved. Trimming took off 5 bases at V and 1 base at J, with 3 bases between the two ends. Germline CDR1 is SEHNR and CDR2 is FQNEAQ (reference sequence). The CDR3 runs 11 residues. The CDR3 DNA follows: TGTGCCAGCAGCACATCCTACGAGCAGTACTTC. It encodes CASSTSYEQYF.

CDR3 sequence: CASSQDLDQPQHF. The CDR3 bases are TGTGCCAGCAGCCAAGATTTAGATCAGCCCCAGCATTTT. The chain combines TRBV3-1 (or the pseudogene TRBV3-2) with TRBJ1-5; no firm D call. V lost 0 bases to trimming and J lost 5 bases, with 5 bases between them. Germline CDR1 and CDR2: LGHDT and YNNKEL (reference sequence). CDR3 size: 13 residues.

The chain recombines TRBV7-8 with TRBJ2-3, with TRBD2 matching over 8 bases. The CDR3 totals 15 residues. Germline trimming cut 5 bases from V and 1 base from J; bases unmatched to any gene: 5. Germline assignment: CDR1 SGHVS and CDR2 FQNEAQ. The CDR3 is CASSGPGGGTDTQYF. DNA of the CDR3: TGTGCCAGCAGCGGTCCCGGGGGGGGCACAGATACGCAGTATTTT. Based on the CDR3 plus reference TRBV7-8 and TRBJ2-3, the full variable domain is GAGVSQSPRYKVAKRGQDVALRCDPISGHVSLFWYQQALGQGPEFLTYFQNEAQLDKSGLPSDRFFAERPEGSVSTLKIQRTQQEDSAVYLCASSGPGGGTDTQYFGPGTRLTVL.

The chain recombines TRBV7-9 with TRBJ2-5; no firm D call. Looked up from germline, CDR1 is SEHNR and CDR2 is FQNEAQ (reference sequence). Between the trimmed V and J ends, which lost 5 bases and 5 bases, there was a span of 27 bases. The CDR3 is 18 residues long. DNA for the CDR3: TGTGCCAGCAGCCACCCCCTATACGACGCTGACCGTCTTGAGACCCAGTACTTC. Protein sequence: CASSHPLYDADRLETQYF.

The CDR3 is CASSYLLSGSNQPQHF. As DNA, the CDR3 is TGTGCCAGCAGTTACCTCCTTTCTGGGAGCAATCAGCCCCAGCATTTT. The rearrangement uses TRBV6-2 or TRBV6-3 and TRBJ1-5; unclear D gene. The CDR3 has 16 amino acids. Deletions cut 2 bases from V and 1 base from J, with 12 bases between. Germline V gene data show CDR1 as MNHEY and CDR2 as SVGEGT.

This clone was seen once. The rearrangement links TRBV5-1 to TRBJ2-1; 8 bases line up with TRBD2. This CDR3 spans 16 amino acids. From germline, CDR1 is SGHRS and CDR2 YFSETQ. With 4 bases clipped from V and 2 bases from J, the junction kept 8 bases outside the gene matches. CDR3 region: CASSPRTSGTYNEQFF. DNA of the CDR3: TGCGCCAGCAGCCCTAGAACTAGCGGTACCTACAATGAGCAGTTCTTC.

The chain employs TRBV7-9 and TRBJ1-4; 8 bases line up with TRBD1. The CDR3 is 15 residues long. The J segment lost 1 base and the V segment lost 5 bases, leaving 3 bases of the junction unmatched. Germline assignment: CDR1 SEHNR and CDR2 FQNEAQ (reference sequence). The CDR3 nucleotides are TGTGCCAGCAGCCCAGGACAGGGAACTAATGAAAAACTGTTTTTT. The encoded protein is CASSPGQGTNEKLFF.

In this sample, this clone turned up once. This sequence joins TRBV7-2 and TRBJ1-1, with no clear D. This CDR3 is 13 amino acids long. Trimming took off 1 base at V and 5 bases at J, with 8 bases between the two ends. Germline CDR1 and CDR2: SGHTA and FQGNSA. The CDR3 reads CASSLVSGTEAFF. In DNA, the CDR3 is TGTGCCAGCAGCTTAGTCAGCGGGACTGAAGCTTTCTTT.

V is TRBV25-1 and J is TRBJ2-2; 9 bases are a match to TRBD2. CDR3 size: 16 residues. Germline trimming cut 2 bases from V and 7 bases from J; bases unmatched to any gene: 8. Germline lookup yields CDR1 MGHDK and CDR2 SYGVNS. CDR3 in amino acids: CASSEVTSGSSGELFF. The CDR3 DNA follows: TGTGCCAGCAGTGAAGTGACTAGCGGAAGCAGCGGGGAGCTGTTTTTT.

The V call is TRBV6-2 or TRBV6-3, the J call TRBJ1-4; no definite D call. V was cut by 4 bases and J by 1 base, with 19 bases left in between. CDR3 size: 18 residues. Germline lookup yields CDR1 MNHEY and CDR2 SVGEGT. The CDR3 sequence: CASSSRSAARGTNEKLFF. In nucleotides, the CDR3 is TGTGCCAGCAGTTCCCGCAGTGCGGCGCGAGGAACTAATGAAAAACTGTTTTTT.

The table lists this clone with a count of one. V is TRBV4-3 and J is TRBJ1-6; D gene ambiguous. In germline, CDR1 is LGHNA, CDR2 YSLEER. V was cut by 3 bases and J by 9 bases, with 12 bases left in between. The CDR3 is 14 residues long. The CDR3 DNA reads TGCGCCAGCAGCCACGGACTGCTGGGTTCACCCCTCCACTTT. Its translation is CASSHGLLGSPLHF.

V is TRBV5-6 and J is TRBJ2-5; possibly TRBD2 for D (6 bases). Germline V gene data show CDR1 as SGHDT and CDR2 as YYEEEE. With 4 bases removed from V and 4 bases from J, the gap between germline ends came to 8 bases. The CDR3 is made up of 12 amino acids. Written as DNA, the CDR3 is TGTGCCAGCAGCGTGGGGGGAGAGACCCAGTACTTC. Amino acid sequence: CASSVGGETQYF.

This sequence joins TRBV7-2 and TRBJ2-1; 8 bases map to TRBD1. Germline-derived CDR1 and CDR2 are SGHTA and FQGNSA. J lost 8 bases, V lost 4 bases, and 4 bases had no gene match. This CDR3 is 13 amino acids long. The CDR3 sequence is CASSWTGLYEQFF. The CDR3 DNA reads TGTGCCAGCAGCTGGACAGGGCTATATGAGCAGTTCTTC.

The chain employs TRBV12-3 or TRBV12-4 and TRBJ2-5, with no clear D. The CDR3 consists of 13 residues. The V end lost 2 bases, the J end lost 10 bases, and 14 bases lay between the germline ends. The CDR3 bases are TGTGCCAGCAGTTTACAAGGGAAGCGTGGCCAGTACTTC. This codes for CASSLQGKRGQYF.